A single sample is the source of the 30 T cell receptor beta chains below, sequenced in a study of T cell clonality in common variable immunodeficiency. Clones were sequenced by immunoSEQ multiplex PCR, and TCRdb holds only the in-frame ones, with some missing. Captured here are some 14,000 clones, none seen once; the top ten comprise approximately 12%. These TCRs' antigens remain unknown. Broader study findings: In common variable immunodeficiency, TCR beta chains reportedly carried fewer deletions and N-nucleotide insertions.

Sequencing was done on a sample of peripheral blood mononuclear cells. The origin of the receptors is a human donor with common variable immunodeficiency.

This clone was picked up a small number of times. The read finishes 3 residues shy of the CDR3 end, and the germline J gene is used to complete it. This chain links TRBV7-6 with TRBJ2-5; D gene ambiguous. V lost 6 bases and J lost 4, with 12 bases in between. Germline lookup yields CDR1 SGHVS and CDR2 FNYEAQ. This CDR3 is built from 13 residues. The sequenced CDR3 bases are TGTGCCAGCAGTTCCCTTCAGTTAGAGACC. Translation gives CASSSLQLET. The CDR3, in full, reads CASSSLQLETQYF.

Concerning this clone: The observed sequence ends 3 residues before the CDR3 terminus, with the missing tail filled in from the germline J gene. The J gene is TRBJ2-7, the V gene TRBV20-1; 16 bases match TRBD2. CDR3 length equals 16 residues. Per the germline V gene, CDR1 is DFQATT and CDR2 is SNEGSKA (reference sequence). The V and J ends lost 2 bases and 4 bases, in that order; junction bases with no gene match: 5. This CDR3 is CSARTGTSGRGYEQYF. Incomplete CDR3 DNA: TGCAGTGCTAGAACAGGGACTAGCGGGAGGGGGTACGAG.

The CDR3 region is CASSLARPGAGANVLTF. The part of the CDR3 DNA that was read is TGTGCCAGCAGCTTAGCAAGGCCAGGGGCCGGGGCCAACGTC. The chain joins TRBV7-8 to TRBJ2-6, with a possible D match to TRBD1 (6 bases). The sequence runs out 3 residues before the end of the CDR3; the remainder is reconstructed from the germline J gene. CDR1 and CDR2 (germline): SGHVS, FQNEAQ. The CDR3 loop spans 17 amino acids. V was cut by 0 bases and J by 4 bases, with 13 bases left in between.

This clone was seen many times. Sequencing ends 3 residues short of the CDR3 end; the germline J gene provides the rest. This chain uses TRBV5-1 with TRBJ2-2; the D gene is possibly TRBD1 (6 bases). Trimming removed 4 bases from V and 4 bases from J, with 14 bases in between. The CDR3 spans 15 residues. Germline CDR1 reads SGHRS; CDR2 reads YFSETQ. The CDR3 reads CASSVVDRSTGELFF. The sequenced CDR3 bases are TGCGCCAGCAGCGTTGTGGACAGATCCACCGGGGAG. Full variable domain (rest looked up from reference TRBV5-1 and TRBJ2-2): KAGVTQTPRYLIKTRGQQVTLSCSPISGHRSVSWYQQTPGQGLQFLFEYFSETQRNKGNFPGRFSGRQFSNSRSEMNVSTLELGDSALYLCASSVVDRSTGELFFGEGSRLTVL.

Only a few counts were recorded for this clone. Read coverage stops 3 residues before the CDR3 terminus; the germline J gene supplies the remainder. The chain is built from TRBV30 and TRBJ1-1; weak D call: TRBD1 (5 bases). Germline V gene lookup returns CDR1 GTSNPN and CDR2 SVGIG (reference sequence). This CDR3 contains 13 residues. Trimming took off 4 bases at V and 2 bases at J, with 11 bases between the two ends. CDR3 sequence: CAWTQGVNTEAFF. The DNA read from the CDR3 is TGTGCCTGGACCCAAGGGGTCAACACTGAA.

This clone was seen only a few times. Incomplete CDR3 DNA: TGTGCCAGCAGCTTAACCCAGGGGTCGATAGGGGAG. Translating it yields CASSLTQGSIGE. The CDR3 as a whole reads CASSLTQGSIGELFF. The chain joins TRBV7-3 to TRBJ2-2; possibly TRBD1 for D (6 bases). With the read ending 3 residues before the CDR3 end, the germline J gene is used to fill in that end. CDR3 length equals 15 residues. Looked up from germline, CDR1 is SGHTA and CDR2 is FQGTGA. Trimming shortened V by 0 bases and J by 8 bases, and 13 bases separated the two germline ends.

This clone was seen more than once but under ten times. The sequenced fragment ends 3 residues before the CDR3 boundary, so the rest is inferred from the germline J gene. The J gene is TRBJ1-2, the V gene TRBV19; D is possibly TRBD1 (5 bases). The CDR3 has 13 amino acids. V shed 6 bases and J shed 4 bases, with 12 bases lying between them. Germline V gene data show CDR1 as LNHDA and CDR2 as SQIVND (reference sequence). The sequenced CDR3 bases are TGTGCCAGTAGGATTGCCGGGGGCTATGGC. This translates into CASRIAGGYG. The whole CDR3 is CASRIAGGYGYTF.

Note on this clone: The read ends 3 residues early relative to the CDR3; the germline J gene fills the gap. This chain links TRBV7-9 with TRBJ2-4; D is perhaps TRBD2 (6 bases). Germline V gives CDR1 SEHNR, CDR2 FQNEAQ (reference sequence). This CDR3 spans 12 amino acids. The DNA read from the CDR3 is TGTGCCAGCAGCAAGGAGACTAGTGTT. It codes for CASSKETSV. From start to end, the CDR3 is CASSKETSVQYF.

This clone showed up many times. From the germline J gene comes the end of the CDR3, since the read stops 3 residues before it. The V and J genes are TRBV20-1 and TRBJ2-5, with D possibly TRBD2 on 5 matching bases. Germline assignment: CDR1 DFQATT and CDR2 SNEGSKA (reference sequence). This CDR3 comprises 12 residues. V lost 2 bases and J lost 5, with 9 bases in between. The CDR3 spells CSARWSGETQYF. Incomplete CDR3 DNA: TGCAGTGCTAGATGGTCGGGGGAGACC.

A few counts support this clone. The read stops 3 residues short of the end of the CDR3; the missing end is completed from the germline J gene. The J gene is TRBJ1-4, the V gene TRBV6-1, with 7 bases that match TRBD1. Looked up from germline, CDR1 is MNHNS and CDR2 is SASEGT. The CDR3 sequence is 13 residues long. CDR3 in amino acids: CASSQGQAQKLFF. CDR3 bases read: TGTGCCAGCAGTCAAGGACAGGCCCAGAAA.

On this clone itself: Read sequence stops 3 residues before the CDR3 end, and the germline J gene provides the missing end. V gene TRBV19 combines with J gene TRBJ2-1; 13 bases align to TRBD2. V shed 0 bases and J 2 bases; nucleotides not matched to a gene: 4. Germline V gives CDR1 LNHDA, CDR2 SQIVND (reference sequence). CDR3 length: 18 amino acids. CDR3 amino acids: CASSIDIGLAGAYNEQFF. Partial CDR3 DNA: TGTGCCAGTAGTATAGATATCGGACTAGCGGGGGCCTACAATGAG.

In its sample, this clone was seen a few times. The CDR3 end falls 3 residues outside the read, so it is completed with the germline J gene. This rearrangement joins TRBV18 to TRBJ1-2; possibly TRBD1 for D (6 bases). The CDR3 totals 16 residues. V lost 2 bases, J lost 5 bases, and 18 bases lay in between. Germline lookup yields CDR1 KGHSH and CDR2 LQKENI. This chain's CDR3 is CASSPYPAGEGYGYTF. The sequenced part of the CDR3 DNA is TGTGCCAGCTCACCATACCCGGCAGGGGAGGGGTATGGC. The entire variable domain, with the rest obtained from reference TRBV18 and TRBJ1-2, is as follows: NAGVMQNPRHLVRRRGQEARLRCSPMKGHSHVYWYRQLPEEGLKFMVYLQKENIIDESGMPKERFSAEFPKEGPSILRIQQVVRGDSAAYFCASSPYPAGEGYGYTFGSGTRLTVV.

Comment on this clone: Read coverage stops 3 residues before the CDR3 terminus; the germline J gene supplies the remainder. This sequence joins TRBV18 and TRBJ1-1; D gene ambiguous. Germline lookup yields CDR1 KGHSH and CDR2 LQKENI. V was shortened by 0 bases and J by 2 bases, with 7 bases between the two germline ends. The CDR3 is 14 amino acids. CDR3 sequence reads: CASSPPNSNTEAFF. The covered CDR3 bases are TGTGCCAGCTCACCACCGAACTCAAACACTGAA.

This clone was found a few times. The CDR3 is cut off 3 residues early in the read; its end comes from the germline J gene. The V gene is TRBV19, the J gene TRBJ1-6; weak D call: TRBD1 (6 bases). The CDR3 is made up of 17 amino acids. Trimming stripped 3 bases from V and 0 bases from J, with 12 bases between. Germline assignment: CDR1 LNHDA and CDR2 SQIVND (reference sequence). Partial CDR3 DNA: TGTGCCAGTAGTATCGGACAGACCAGCTCCTATAATTCACCC. It encodes CASSIGQTSSYNSP. The whole CDR3 reads CASSIGQTSSYNSPLHF.

This clone was seen at least ten times. The sequenced fragment ends 3 residues before the CDR3 boundary, so the rest is inferred from the germline J gene. V usage is TRBV20-1 and J usage is TRBJ2-1; 10 bases match TRBD1. V trimming: 6 bases; J trimming: 4 bases; junction bases outside the gene matches: 6. The CDR3 extends over 14 amino acids. Germline V gene data show CDR1 as DFQATT and CDR2 as SNEGSKA (reference sequence). Partial CDR3 DNA: TGCAGTGCCCCCCGGGGACAGGGGTACAATGAG. Translated: CSAPRGQGYNE. The full CDR3 protein reads CSAPRGQGYNEQFF.

In regard to this clone: The read terminates 3 residues before the CDR3 end, so the remaining end is supplied by the germline J gene. The genes are TRBV19 and TRBJ2-7; the D gene is possibly TRBD2 (7 bases). V lost 5 bases to trimming and J lost 4 bases, with 15 bases between them. Germline CDR1 LNHDA, CDR2 SQIVND (reference sequence). CDR3 length: 14 amino acids. The CDR3 loop reads CASSVRGQEYEQYF. The part of the CDR3 DNA that was read is TGTGCCAGTAGTGTGCGGGGGCAAGAGTACGAG.

Regarding this clone: The observed sequence ends 3 residues before the CDR3 terminus, with the missing tail filled in from the germline J gene. The V and J genes are TRBV6-1 and TRBJ2-7, with 7 bases matching TRBD1. The CDR3 is 15 residues long. CDR1 and CDR2 (germline): MNHNS, SASEGT. Trimming removed 2 bases from V and 2 bases from J; junction bases left unmatched: 6. The DNA read from the CDR3 is TGTGCCAGCAGTGAACCGGGACAGTCCCCCTACGAG. Translating gives CASSEPGQSPYE. The complete CDR3 protein is CASSEPGQSPYEQYF.

This clone has a handful of counts. Read coverage stops 3 residues before the CDR3 terminus; the germline J gene supplies the remainder. The chain combines TRBV7-3 with TRBJ2-5; 9 bases map to TRBD1. The CDR3 runs 16 residues. V was clipped by 5 bases and J by 2 bases; unmatched bases: 9. Germline loops: CDR1 SGHTA, CDR2 FQGTGA. CDR3 bases read: TGTGCCAGCAGCCCGCCCAACAGGGGGCTGCAAGAGACC. This codes for CASSPPNRGLQET. From start to end, the CDR3 is CASSPPNRGLQETQYF.

This clone has just a few counts. Coverage ceases 3 residues before the CDR3 finishes, and the germline J gene fills in the end. V usage is TRBV30 and J usage is TRBJ1-3; D ambiguous. Trimming cost V 1 base and J 1 base, with 8 bases left between them. The CDR3 spans 14 residues. Germline V gene data show CDR1 as GTSNPN and CDR2 as SVGIG (reference sequence). The sequenced part of the CDR3 DNA is TGTGCCTGGAGTGAACACAGTTCTGGAAACACC. The encoded protein is CAWSEHSSGNT. The complete CDR3 sequence is CAWSEHSSGNTIYF.

This clone was counted at least ten times. The read stops 3 residues short of the end of the CDR3; the missing end is completed from the germline J gene. The chain uses TRBV5-4 and TRBJ2-3; D is ambiguous. The V end lost 3 bases, the J end lost 2 bases, and 10 bases lay between the germline ends. Germline V CDR1 and CDR2: SGHNT, YYREEE (reference sequence). The CDR3 covers 14 residues. CDR3 bases read: TGTGCCAGCAGCTCCATCCAGAACACAGATACG. Amino acids: CASSSIQNTDT. In full, the CDR3 reads CASSSIQNTDTQYF.

This clone occurred a few times. The read terminates 3 residues before the CDR3 end, so the remaining end is supplied by the germline J gene. The chain couples TRBV19 to TRBJ2-3, with D possibly being TRBD1 (5 bases). This CDR3 is 14 amino acids long. CDR1 LNHDA and CDR2 SQIVND come from the germline V gene (reference sequence). The ends were cut back, 3 bases at V and 4 bases at J, with 11 bases in the middle. The chain's CDR3 is CASSMAGYPDTQYF. CDR3 DNA (partial): TGTGCCAGTAGTATGGCAGGGTACCCAGATACG.

This clone has more than one count but fewer than ten. The read ends 3 residues before the CDR3 terminus; that terminus is restored from the germline J gene. The chain has TRBV6-2 or TRBV6-3 and TRBJ1-2; 11 nucleotides align to TRBD1. V trimming: 5 bases; J trimming: 6 bases; junction bases outside the gene matches: 8. Germline lookup yields CDR1 MNHEY and CDR2 SVGEGT. This CDR3 has 15 amino acids. The CDR3 protein is CASSRWDRGSHGYTF. CDR3 DNA (partial): TGTGCCAGCAGTCGGTGGGACAGGGGGAGTCATGGC.

Comment on this clone: The sequence runs out 3 residues before the end of the CDR3; the remainder is reconstructed from the germline J gene. The V gene is TRBV18, the J gene TRBJ2-7, with 10 bases matching TRBD1. The length of the CDR3 is 15 residues. V gave up 1 base and J gave up 5 bases; unmatched junction bases: 5. In germline, CDR1 is KGHSH, CDR2 LQKENI. This CDR3 is CASSPRTGGVHEQYF. CDR3 DNA, as far as it was read: TGTGCCAGCTCACCACGGACAGGGGGGGTCCACGAG.

Points on this clone: The sequenced fragment ends 3 residues before the CDR3 boundary, so the rest is inferred from the germline J gene. V and J are TRBV7-9 and TRBJ2-3; D unresolved. Germline V gene sequence: CDR1 SEHNR, CDR2 FQNEAQ (reference sequence). V was shortened by 5 bases and J by 4 bases, with 10 bases between the two germline ends. The CDR3 spans 13 residues. CDR3 amino acids: CASSQRAPDTQYF. The CDR3 bases that were read are TGTGCCAGCAGCCAAAGGGCCCCAGATACG.

This clone was seen a few times. The read ends 3 residues before the CDR3 terminus; that terminus is restored from the germline J gene. This chain joins TRBV11-1 and TRBJ2-7, with D perhaps TRBD1 (6 bases). The CDR3 contains 15 residues. Trimming took 4 bases from V and 1 from J, leaving 14 bases between them. The V gene's germline CDR1 is SGHAT and CDR2 FQDESV (reference sequence). The CDR3 spells CASSSGRGGSYEQYF. The CDR3 bases that were read are TGTGCCAGCAGCTCAGGCCGAGGGGGTTCCTACGAG. The full variable domain, in which reference TRBV11-1 and TRBJ2-7 provide the parts outside the CDR3, is EAEVAQSPRYKITEKSQAVAFWCDPISGHATLYWYRQILGQGPELLVQFQDESVVDDSQLPKDRFSAERLKGVDSTLKIQPAELGDSAMYLCASSSGRGGSYEQYFGPGTRLTVT.

This clone showed up many times. The DNA ends 3 residues before the CDR3 does, and the rest of the CDR3 is filled in from the germline J gene. The V call is TRBV30, the J call TRBJ2-3; TRBD2 matches at 9 bases. Germline CDR1 is GTSNPN and CDR2 is SVGIG (reference sequence). CDR3 length: 15 amino acids. The trim removed 0 bases at V and 2 bases at J, leaving 3 bases unmatched. The sequenced part of the CDR3 DNA is TGTGCCTGGAGTGTTAGCGGGGGAGACACAGATACG. It yields the protein CAWSVSGGDTDT. The CDR3 in full is CAWSVSGGDTDTQYF.

This clone turned up a few times. The missing CDR3 end, 3 residues past where the read stops, is filled in from the germline J gene. This sequence joins TRBV30 and TRBJ2-5, with D maybe TRBD1 (6 bases). This CDR3 spans 15 amino acids. The V and J ends lost 3 bases and 4 bases respectively, with 18 bases between them. Germline V gives CDR1 GTSNPN, CDR2 SVGIG (reference sequence). The CDR3 DNA, read in part, is TGTGCCTGGAGAACAGGGAATGCTTGGGGAGAGACC. It yields the protein CAWRTGNAWGET. Given in full, the CDR3 is CAWRTGNAWGETQYF.

This clone was counted a few times. The sequenced CDR3 bases are TGTGCCAGCAGCTCGACTAGTTGGGGAGAGACC. This codes for CASSSTSWGET. The full CDR3 protein reads CASSSTSWGETQYF. This rearrangement joins TRBV7-9 to TRBJ2-5; D possibly corresponds to TRBD2 (6 bases). The read halts 3 residues ahead of the CDR3 end, with the missing end drawn from the germline J gene. The CDR3 is 14 residues long. CDR1 is SEHNR and CDR2 is FQNEAQ in the germline V gene (reference sequence). V was cut by 4 bases and J by 4 bases, with 13 bases left in between.

This clone was counted a few times. The missing CDR3 end, 3 residues past where the read stops, is filled in from the germline J gene. The V and J genes are TRBV7-9 and TRBJ2-5; TRBD2 agrees at 8 bases. Germline V gene sequence: CDR1 SEHNR, CDR2 FQNEAQ (reference sequence). Trimming cost V 2 bases and J 3 bases; bases outside gene matches: 5. The CDR3 is made up of 15 amino acids. The CDR3 sequence: CASSLTGGGKETQYF. Incomplete CDR3 DNA: TGTGCCAGCAGCTTAACGGGCGGGGGGAAAGAGACC.

This clone was seen repeatedly, ten times or more. The read is 3 residues too short to cover the CDR3 end, so that end is filled in from the germline J gene. J is TRBJ2-3 and V is TRBV5-1; TRBD1 matches at 7 bases. The CDR3 contains 17 residues. The germline gives CDR1 SGHRS, CDR2 YFSETQ. Trimming cost V 3 bases and J 0 bases; bases outside gene matches: 10. CDR3 residues: CASSYASGTASTDTQYF. Partial CDR3 DNA: TGCGCCAGCAGCTACGCCTCCGGGACAGCTAGCACAGATACG.